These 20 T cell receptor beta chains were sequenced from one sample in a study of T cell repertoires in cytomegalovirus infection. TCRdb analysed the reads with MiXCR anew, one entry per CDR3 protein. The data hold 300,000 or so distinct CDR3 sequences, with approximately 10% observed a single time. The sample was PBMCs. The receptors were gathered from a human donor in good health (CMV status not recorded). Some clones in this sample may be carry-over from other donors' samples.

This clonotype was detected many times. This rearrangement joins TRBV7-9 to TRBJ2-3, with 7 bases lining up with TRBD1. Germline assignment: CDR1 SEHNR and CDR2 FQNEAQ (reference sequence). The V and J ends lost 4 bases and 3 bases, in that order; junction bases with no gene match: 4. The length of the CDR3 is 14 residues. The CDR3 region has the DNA TGTGCCAGCAGCTCGGGGACAGATACAGATACGCAGTATTTT. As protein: CASSSGTDTDTQYF.

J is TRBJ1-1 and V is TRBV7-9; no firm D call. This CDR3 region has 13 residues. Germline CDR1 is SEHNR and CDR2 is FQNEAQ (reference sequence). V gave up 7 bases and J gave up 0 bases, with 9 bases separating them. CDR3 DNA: TGTGCCAGCAACCTTATTCTGAACACTGAAGCTTTCTTT. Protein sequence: CASNLILNTEAFF.

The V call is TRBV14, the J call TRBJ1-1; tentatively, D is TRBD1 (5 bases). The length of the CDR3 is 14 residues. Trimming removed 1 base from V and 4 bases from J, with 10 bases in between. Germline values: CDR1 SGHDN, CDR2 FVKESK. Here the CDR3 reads CASSQVPGTTEAFF. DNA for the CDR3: TGTGCCAGCAGCCAAGTGCCGGGGACCACTGAAGCTTTCTTT. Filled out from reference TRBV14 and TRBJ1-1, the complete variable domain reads EAGVTQFPSHSVIEKGQTVTLRCDPISGHDNLYWYRRVMGKEIKFLLHFVKESKQDESGMPNNRFLAERTGGTYSTLKVQPAELEDSGVYFCASSQVPGTTEAFFGQGTRLTVV.

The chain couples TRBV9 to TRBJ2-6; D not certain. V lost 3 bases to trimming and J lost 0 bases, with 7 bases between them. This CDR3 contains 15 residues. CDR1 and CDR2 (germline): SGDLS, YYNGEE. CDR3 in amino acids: CASSALNSGANVLTF. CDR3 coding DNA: TGTGCCAGCAGCGCCTTGAACTCTGGGGCCAACGTCCTGACTTTC.

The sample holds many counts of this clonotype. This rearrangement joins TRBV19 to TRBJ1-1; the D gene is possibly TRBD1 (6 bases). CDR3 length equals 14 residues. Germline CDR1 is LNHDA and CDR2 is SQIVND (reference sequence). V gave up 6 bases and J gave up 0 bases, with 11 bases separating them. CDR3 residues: CASRMGHLNTEAFF. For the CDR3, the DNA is TGTGCCAGTAGAATGGGACACCTGAACACTGAAGCTTTCTTT. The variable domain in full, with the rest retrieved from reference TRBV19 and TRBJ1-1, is DGGITQSPKYLFRKEGQNVTLSCEQNLNHDAMYWYRQDPGQGLRLIYYSQIVNDFQKGDIAEGYSVSREKKESFPLTVTSAQKNPTAFYLCASRMGHLNTEAFFGQGTRLTVV.

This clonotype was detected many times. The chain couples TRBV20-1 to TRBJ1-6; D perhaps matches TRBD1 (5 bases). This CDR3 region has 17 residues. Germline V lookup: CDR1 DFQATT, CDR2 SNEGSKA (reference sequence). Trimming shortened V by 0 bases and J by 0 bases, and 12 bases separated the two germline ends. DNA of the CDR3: TGCAGTGCTAGAGATTGGGACGACAGCTCCTATAATTCACCCCTCCACTTT. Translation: CSARDWDDSSYNSPLHF.

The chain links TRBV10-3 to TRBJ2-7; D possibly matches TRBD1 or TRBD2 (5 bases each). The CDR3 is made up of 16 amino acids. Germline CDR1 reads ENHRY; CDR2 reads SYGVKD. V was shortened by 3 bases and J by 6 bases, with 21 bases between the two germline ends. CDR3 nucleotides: TGTGCCATCAGTGAAGCGAGTCCCCGGTCCGGGACCGAGCAGTACTTC. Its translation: CAISEASPRSGTEQYF.

CDR3 region: CASRTGGAGETQYF. CDR3 sequence (DNA): TGTGCCAGCAGAACTGGGGGGGCCGGAGAGACCCAGTACTTC. The chain joins TRBV27 to TRBJ2-5; weak D call: TRBD2 (7 bases). From germline, CDR1 is MNHEY and CDR2 SMNVEV (reference sequence). The CDR3 extends over 14 amino acids. The V end was cut by 6 bases, the J end by 4 bases, with 15 bases between.

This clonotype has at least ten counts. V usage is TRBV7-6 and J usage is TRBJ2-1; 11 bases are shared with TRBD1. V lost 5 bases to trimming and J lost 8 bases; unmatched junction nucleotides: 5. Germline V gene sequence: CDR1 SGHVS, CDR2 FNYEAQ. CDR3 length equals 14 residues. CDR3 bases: TGTGCCAGCAGCCTGGGACAGGGGGGATATGAGCAGTTCTTC. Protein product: CASSLGQGGYEQFF.

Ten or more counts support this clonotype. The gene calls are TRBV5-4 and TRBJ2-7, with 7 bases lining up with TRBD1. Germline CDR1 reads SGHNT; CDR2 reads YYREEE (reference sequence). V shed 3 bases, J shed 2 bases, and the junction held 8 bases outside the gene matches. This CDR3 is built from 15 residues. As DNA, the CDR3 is TGTGCCAGCAGCTACGGACAGGCCGACACCTACGAGCAGTACTTC. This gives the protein CASSYGQADTYEQYF.

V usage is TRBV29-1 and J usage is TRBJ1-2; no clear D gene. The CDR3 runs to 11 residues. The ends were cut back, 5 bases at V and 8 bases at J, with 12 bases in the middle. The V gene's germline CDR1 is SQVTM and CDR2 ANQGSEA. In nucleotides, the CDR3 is TGCAGCGTTCCTAAAGGGTGGGGCTACACCTTC. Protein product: CSVPKGWGYTF.

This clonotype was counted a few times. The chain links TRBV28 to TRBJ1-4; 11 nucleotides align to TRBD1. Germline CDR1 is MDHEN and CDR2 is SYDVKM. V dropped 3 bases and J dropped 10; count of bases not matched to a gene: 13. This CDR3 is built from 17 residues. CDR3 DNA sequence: TGTGCCAGCAGTTTTGTGATGATCGGGACAGGGGGACTAAAACTGTTTTTT. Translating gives CASSFVMIGTGGLKLFF.

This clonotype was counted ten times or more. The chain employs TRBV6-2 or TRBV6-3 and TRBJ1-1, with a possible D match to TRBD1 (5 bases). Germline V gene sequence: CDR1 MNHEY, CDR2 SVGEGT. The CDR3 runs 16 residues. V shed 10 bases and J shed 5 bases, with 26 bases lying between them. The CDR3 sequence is CATSFRRGLWGTEAFF. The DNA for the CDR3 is TGTGCCACCTCCTTCCGAAGGGGTCTCTGGGGGACTGAAGCTTTCTTT.

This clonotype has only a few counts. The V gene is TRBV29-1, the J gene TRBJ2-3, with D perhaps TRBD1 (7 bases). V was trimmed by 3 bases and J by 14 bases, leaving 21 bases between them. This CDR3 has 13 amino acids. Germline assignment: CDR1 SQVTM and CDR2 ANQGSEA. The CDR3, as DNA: TGCAGCGTTGAGGGCGGGACAGAGACCCCTCCGTATTTT. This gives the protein CSVEGGTETPPYF.

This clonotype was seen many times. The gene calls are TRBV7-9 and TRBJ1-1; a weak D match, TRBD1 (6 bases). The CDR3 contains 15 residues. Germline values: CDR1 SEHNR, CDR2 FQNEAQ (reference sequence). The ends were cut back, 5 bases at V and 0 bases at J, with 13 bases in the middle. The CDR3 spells CASSQRRQVNTEAFF. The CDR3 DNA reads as TGTGCCAGCAGCCAAAGAAGACAGGTGAACACTGAAGCTTTCTTT.

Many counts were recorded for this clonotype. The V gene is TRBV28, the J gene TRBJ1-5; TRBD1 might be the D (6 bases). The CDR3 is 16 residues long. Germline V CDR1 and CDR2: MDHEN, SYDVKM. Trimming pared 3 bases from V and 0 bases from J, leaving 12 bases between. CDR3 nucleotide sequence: TGTGCCAGCAGTTTTGGTGTCAGGGGTAGCAATCAGCCCCAGCATTTT. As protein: CASSFGVRGSNQPQHF. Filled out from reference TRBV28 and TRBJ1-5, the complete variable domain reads DVKVTQSSRYLVKRTGEKVFLECVQDMDHENMFWYRQDPGLGLRLIYFSYDVKMKEKGDIPEGYSVSREKKERFSLILESASTNQTSMYLCASSFGVRGSNQPQHFGDGTRLSIL.

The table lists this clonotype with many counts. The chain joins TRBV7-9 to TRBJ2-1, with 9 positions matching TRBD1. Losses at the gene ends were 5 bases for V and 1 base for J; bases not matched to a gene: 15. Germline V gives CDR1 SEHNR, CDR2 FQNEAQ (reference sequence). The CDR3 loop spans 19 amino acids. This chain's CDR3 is CASSGNSGQGNPSYNEQFF. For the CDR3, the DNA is TGTGCCAGCAGCGGCAATTCGGGACAGGGTAACCCATCCTACAATGAGCAGTTCTTC.

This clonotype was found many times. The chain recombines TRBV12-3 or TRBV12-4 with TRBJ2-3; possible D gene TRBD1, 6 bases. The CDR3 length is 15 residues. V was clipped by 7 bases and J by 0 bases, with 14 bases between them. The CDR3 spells CASTPRGASTDTQYF. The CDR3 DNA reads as TGTGCCAGCACCCCCAGGGGAGCTAGCACAGATACGCAGTATTTT.

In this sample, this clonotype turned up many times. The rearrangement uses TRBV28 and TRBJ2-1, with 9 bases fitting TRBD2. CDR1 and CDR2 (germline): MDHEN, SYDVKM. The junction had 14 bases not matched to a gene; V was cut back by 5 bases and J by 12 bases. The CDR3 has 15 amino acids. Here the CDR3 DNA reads TGTGCCAGCAGTCCCCAAGGGGCTAGCGGGGACTCGCAGTTCTTC. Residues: CASSPQGASGDSQFF.

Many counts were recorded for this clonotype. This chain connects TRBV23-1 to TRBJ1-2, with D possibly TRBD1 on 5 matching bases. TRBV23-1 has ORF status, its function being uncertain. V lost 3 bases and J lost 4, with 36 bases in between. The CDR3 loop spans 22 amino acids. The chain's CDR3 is CASSQPHWTDSTGDGLFYGYTF. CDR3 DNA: TGCGCCAGCAGTCAGCCTCATTGGACGGACTCTACTGGGGACGGACTCTTCTATGGCTACACCTTC.